The 32 T cell receptor beta chains presented below share a single source sample, sequenced in a study of radiation and T cells in renal cell carcinoma. The time point denotes: blood 2 weeks post-SBRT. Treatment indicated: 15 Gy SBRT to primary tumor, nephrectomy 4 weeks later. Clones were sequenced by immunoSEQ multiplex PCR, and TCRdb holds only the in-frame ones, with some missing. The sample has tens of thousands of clones; 81% are singletons. The sample here was blood, taken from a patient whose treatment included radiotherapy and nephrectomy. Receptors originate from a man in his fifties or sixties with renal cell carcinoma.

This sequence joins TRBV19 and TRBJ2-4, with 13 bases identical to TRBD2. The length of the CDR3 is 15 residues. Germline loops: CDR1 LNHDA, CDR2 SQIVND (reference sequence). V shed 6 bases and J 6 bases; nucleotides not matched to a gene: 5. The CDR3 DNA reads as TGTGCCAGTAGCCCGGGACTAGCGGGACCAAACATTCAGTACTTC. It yields the protein CASSPGLAGPNIQYF.

The sample holds one count of this clone. The V call is TRBV5-1, the J call TRBJ2-1; D is ambiguous. The ends were cut back, 0 bases at V and 7 bases at J, with 8 bases in the middle. Germline V gene sequence: CDR1 SGHRS, CDR2 YFSETQ. CDR3 length: 13 residues. This CDR3 is CASSLGTVNEQFF. In DNA, the CDR3 is TGCGCCAGCAGCTTGGGAACAGTGAATGAGCAGTTCTTC.

This chain connects TRBV19 to TRBJ2-2; D remains ambiguous. CDR3 length: 17 amino acids. V was pared by 10 bases and J by 2 bases, with 23 bases between. Germline loops: CDR1 LNHDA, CDR2 SQIVND (reference sequence). CDR3 sequence reads: CATLKIPGQHNTGELFF. The CDR3 nucleotides read TGTGCCACTCTGAAGATCCCGGGTCAACATAACACCGGGGAGCTGTTTTTT.

The chain employs TRBV11-3 and TRBJ2-1; D possibly corresponds to TRBD2 (5 bases). Trimming cost V 2 bases and J 5 bases, with 13 bases left between them. Germline V gene data show CDR1 as SGHNT and CDR2 as YENEEA. The CDR3 runs 15 residues. The CDR3 region is CASSLSRGGNNEQFF. The CDR3 nucleotides read TGTGCCAGCAGCTTAAGTAGAGGAGGCAACAATGAGCAGTTCTTC. The full variable domain, its missing parts supplied by reference TRBV11-3 and TRBJ2-1, is EAGVVQSPRYKIIEKKQPVAFWCNPISGHNTLYWYLQNLGQGPELLIRYENEEAVDDSQLPKDRFSAERLKGVDSTLKIQPAELGDSAVYLCASSLSRGGNNEQFFGPGTRLTVL.

The J gene is TRBJ1-1, the V gene TRBV18, with 7 bases identical to TRBD1. V dropped 3 bases and J dropped 5; count of bases not matched to a gene: 6. CDR3 length: 14 residues. Germline values: CDR1 KGHSH, CDR2 LQKENI. The CDR3 coding sequence is TGTGCCAGCTCACCCCAGACAGGGCGAACTGAAGCTTTCTTT. Its protein is CASSPQTGRTEAFF.

The sample holds a few counts of this clone. The chain is built from TRBV11-2 and TRBJ2-7; the D is unclear. CDR1 is SGHAT and CDR2 is FQNNGV in the germline V gene. V gave up 5 bases and J gave up 4 bases, with 12 bases separating them. This CDR3 has 13 residues. The CDR3: CASSPGPQYEQYF. In DNA, the CDR3 is TGTGCCAGCAGCCCGGGCCCCCAATACGAGCAGTACTTC.

This clone has more than one count but fewer than ten. The V and J genes are TRBV9 and TRBJ2-7; 7 bases line up with TRBD1. With V trimmed by 6 bases and J by 2 bases, 8 bases remained unmatched. This CDR3 is built from 14 residues. CDR1 and CDR2 from the germline V gene are SGDLS and YYNGEE. The CDR3 loop reads CASTRGDSPYEQYF. The CDR3 DNA is TGTGCCAGCACCAGAGGGGACAGTCCCTACGAGCAGTACTTC.

The chain joins TRBV27 to TRBJ1-2; D gene unclear. The CDR3 has 15 residues. Germline CDR1 is MNHEY and CDR2 is SMNVEV (reference sequence). V was shortened by 5 bases and J by 7 bases, with 20 bases between the two germline ends. CDR3 DNA: TGTGCCAGCAGTCGTGGACGCTCGGTTACGGGTGGCTACACCTTC. Its translation is CASSRGRSVTGGYTF.

This chain links TRBV6-1 with TRBJ2-5; D is possibly TRBD1 (5 bases). V lost 4 bases and J lost 5, with 11 bases in between. The CDR3 has 13 residues. Germline CDR1 and CDR2: MNHNS and SASEGT. The CDR3 region has the DNA TGTGCCAGCAGTGCCCAGGGTCGTGAGACCCAGTACTTC. Amino acids: CASSAQGRETQYF.

The chain uses TRBV15 and TRBJ2-1; 7 bases line up with TRBD1. CDR3 length equals 15 residues. Germline CDR1 LNHNV, CDR2 YYDKDF (reference sequence). The J segment lost 8 bases and the V segment lost 0 bases, leaving 7 bases of the junction unmatched. The CDR3 spells CATSREGRGYYEQFF. The DNA of the CDR3 is TGTGCCACCAGCAGAGAGGGCAGGGGGTATTATGAGCAGTTCTTC.

This clone was recorded once. The chain has TRBV11-2 and TRBJ1-5; no firm D call. The CDR3 is 12 amino acids. The V and J ends lost 4 bases and 4 bases respectively, with 5 bases between them. The V gene's germline CDR1 is SGHAT and CDR2 FQNNGV. In nucleotides, the CDR3 is TGTGCCAGCAGCTCCCCTAATCAGCCCCAGCATTTT. As protein: CASSSPNQPQHF.

In DNA, the CDR3 is TGTGCCAGCAGCCTCTCTCCCCATTCCCCGCAGTATTTT. Protein sequence: CASSLSPHSPQYF. The chain uses TRBV2 and TRBJ2-3; D remains ambiguous. Germline V lookup: CDR1 SNHLY, CDR2 FYNNEI. This CDR3 has 13 residues. V lost 6 bases to trimming and J lost 10 bases, with 17 bases between them.

This CDR3 is CASTEGGNEQFF. CDR3 sequence (DNA): TGTGCCAGCACCGAGGGGGGGAATGAGCAGTTCTTC. The chain recombines TRBV7-9 with TRBJ2-1; TRBD2 might be the D (7 bases). The CDR3 sequence is 12 residues long. Germline loops: CDR1 SEHNR, CDR2 FQNEAQ (reference sequence). V gave up 7 bases and J gave up 7 bases, with 11 bases separating them.

The chain recombines TRBV7-9 with TRBJ2-1; 14 nucleotides match TRBD2. Germline V gene data show CDR1 as SEHNR and CDR2 as FQNEAQ (reference sequence). Losses at the gene ends were 4 bases for V and 5 bases for J; bases not matched to a gene: 7. The CDR3 has 17 amino acids. Written as DNA, the CDR3 is TGTGCCAGCAGCTCCCGACTAGCGGGAGGGCCTCACAATGAGCAGTTCTTC. Amino acids: CASSSRLAGGPHNEQFF.

The genes are TRBV7-2 and TRBJ1-6; 7 positions agree with TRBD1. V gave up 7 bases and J gave up 0 bases; unmatched junction bases: 6. The CDR3 length is 16 residues. Germline loops: CDR1 SGHTA, CDR2 FQGNSA. The CDR3 is CASIPTGSSYNSPLHF. Here the CDR3 DNA reads TGTGCCAGCATCCCGACAGGGAGCTCCTATAATTCACCCCTCCACTTT. Variable domain in full (rest from reference TRBV7-2 and TRBJ1-6): GAGVSQSPSNKVTEKGKDVELRCDPISGHTALYWYRQSLGQGLEFLIYFQGNSAPDKSGLPSDRFSAERTGGSVSTLTIQRTQQEDSAVYLCASIPTGSSYNSPLHFGNGTRLTVT.

J is TRBJ2-3 and V is TRBV14, with no clear D. Trimming stripped 0 bases from V and 0 bases from J, with 16 bases between. Germline V CDR1 and CDR2: SGHDN, FVKESK. The CDR3 consists of 18 residues. The CDR3 DNA follows: TGTGCCAGCAGCCAAGAGTCTAGAAGCGAGACTAGCACAGATACGCAGTATTTT. It codes for CASSQESRSETSTDTQYF.

This chain uses TRBV2 with TRBJ2-6; TRBD2 aligns across 12 bases. The CDR3 consists of 19 residues. Germline CDR1 and CDR2: SNHLY and FYNNEI. Trimming took 8 bases from V and 0 from J; bases not matched to a gene: 11. The CDR3 DNA reads as TGTGCCAGCTCTCGGGCTAGCGGGAGGGCCGTCTCTGGGGCCAACGTCCTGACTTTC. Encoded protein: CASSRASGRAVSGANVLTF.

This clone was observed a few times. CDR3 residues: CASSSQPGRSNEKLFF. The CDR3 nucleotides read TGTGCCAGCAGCTCCCAACCTGGACGTTCTAATGAAAAACTGTTTTTT. The rearrangement uses TRBV7-9 and TRBJ1-4, with D unresolved. The CDR3 loop spans 16 amino acids. V lost 4 bases, J lost 3 bases, and 15 bases lay in between. CDR1 SEHNR and CDR2 FQNEAQ come from the germline V gene (reference sequence).

This sequence joins TRBV19 and TRBJ2-7, with 8 bases fitting TRBD2. Germline CDR1 LNHDA, CDR2 SQIVND (reference sequence). V lost 5 bases to trimming and J lost 2 bases; unmatched junction nucleotides: 5. This CDR3 is 14 amino acids long. CDR3 coding DNA: TGTGCCAGTAGTGACGGGGGGGTAACCTACGAGCAGTACTTC. This sequence encodes CASSDGGVTYEQYF.

V usage is TRBV5-1 and J usage is TRBJ2-7; a weak D match, TRBD2 (5 bases). The CDR3 totals 15 residues. Germline lookup yields CDR1 SGHRS and CDR2 YFSETQ. V was shortened by 4 bases and J by 4 bases, with 18 bases between the two germline ends. The CDR3 DNA reads as TGCGCCAGCAGCCCTGGTTTGGAGGACGGTTACGAGCAGTACTTC. Protein: CASSPGLEDGYEQYF.

The rearrangement links TRBV7-2 to TRBJ2-3, with unresolved D. CDR3 size: 12 residues. Germline CDR1 SGHTA, CDR2 FQGNSA. The ends were cut back, 5 bases at V and 0 bases at J, with 3 bases in the middle. The CDR3 region is CASSRSTDTQYF. The CDR3 nucleotides are TGTGCCAGCAGCCGGAGCACAGATACGCAGTATTTT.

J is TRBJ2-3 and V is TRBV29-1, with D possibly called TRBD1 or TRBD2 (5 bases each). The CDR3 loop spans 14 amino acids. Trimming pared 3 bases from V and 5 bases from J, leaving 15 bases between. In germline, CDR1 is SQVTM, CDR2 ANQGSEA. The CDR3 DNA sequence: TGCAGCGTTGACCGGCAGGAGAGGGGAGATACGCAGTATTTT. It is translated as CSVDRQERGDTQYF.

V usage is TRBV11-2 and J usage is TRBJ2-1; D is uncertain. Trimming stripped 0 bases from V and 8 bases from J, with 11 bases between. Germline V gene data show CDR1 as SGHAT and CDR2 as FQNNGV. There are 14 residues in the CDR3. The CDR3 nucleotides are TGTGCCAGCAGCTTAGATTTAGGTGGCGATGAGCAGTTCTTC. Protein sequence: CASSLDLGGDEQFF.

The V and J genes are TRBV7-6 and TRBJ2-2, with 12 bases aligning to TRBD2. V gave up 5 bases and J gave up 4 bases; unmatched junction bases: 14. CDR1 is SGHVS and CDR2 is FNYEAQ in the germline V gene. This CDR3 is 19 amino acids long. CDR3 sequence: CASSTRTSGIPTPTGELFF. CDR3 in DNA: TGTGCCAGCAGCACCAGGACTAGCGGGATACCCACTCCCACCGGGGAGCTGTTTTTT.

The chain joins TRBV2 to TRBJ1-5; no reliable D call. Trimming cost V 2 bases and J 2 bases, with 16 bases left between them. This CDR3 contains 17 residues. Germline assignment: CDR1 SNHLY and CDR2 FYNNEI. CDR3 bases: TGTGCCAGCAGTGAAAATGTACTGGGATTTGGCAATCAGCCCCAGCATTTT. Its translation is CASSENVLGFGNQPQHF.

This clone was counted between two and nine times. Other DNA sequences from this sample encode an identical CDR3 as well. The V and J genes are TRBV7-6 and TRBJ2-3, with D perhaps TRBD2 (7 bases). CDR3 length: 14 amino acids. Germline V gives CDR1 SGHVS, CDR2 FNYEAQ. V lost 5 bases, J lost 1 base, and 10 bases lay in between. CDR3 sequence: CASSRGGGTDTQYF. CDR3 nucleotide sequence: TGTGCCAGCAGCCGCGGGGGCGGCACAGATACGCAGTATTTT.

The V call is TRBV19, the J call TRBJ2-5; 7 bases map to TRBD1. This CDR3 contains 16 residues. Germline lookup yields CDR1 LNHDA and CDR2 SQIVND (reference sequence). V shed 6 bases, J shed 4 bases, and the junction held 14 bases outside the gene matches. The DNA of the CDR3 is TGTGCCAGTAGACCAGGGGGAACCGTTATACCAGAGACCCAGTACTTC. This translates into CASRPGGTVIPETQYF.

The V call is TRBV11-3, the J call TRBJ1-6, with D possibly being TRBD1 (5 bases). V lost 0 bases and J lost 10, with 7 bases in between. The CDR3 consists of 13 residues. The germline V gene has CDR1 SGHNT and CDR2 YENEEA. The CDR3 nucleotides read TGTGCCAGCAGCTTAGACAGGGAATCACCCCTCCACTTT. Residues: CASSLDRESPLHF.

The genes are TRBV4-2 and TRBJ1-1; D unclear. V was trimmed by 2 bases and J by 0 bases, leaving 13 bases between them. CDR3 length: 16 amino acids. CDR1 and CDR2 (germline): LGHNA, YNFKEQ. The CDR3 here is CASSQLVGFMNTEAFF. As DNA, the CDR3 is TGTGCCAGCAGCCAACTCGTAGGATTTATGAACACTGAAGCTTTCTTT.

V and J are TRBV7-2 and TRBJ1-2, with 12 bases that match TRBD1. CDR3 length equals 15 residues. CDR1 is SGHTA and CDR2 is FQGNSA in the germline V gene. The V segment lost 5 bases and the J segment 8 bases; nucleotides outside the gene matches: 9. CDR3 loop: CASSPGGQGAPGYTF. CDR3 sequence (DNA): TGTGCCAGCAGCCCAGGGGGACAGGGGGCTCCGGGCTACACCTTC.

The CDR3 here is CASSAGMNTEAFF. The CDR3 region has the DNA TGTGCCAGCAGTGCAGGGATGAACACTGAAGCTTTCTTT. The chain combines TRBV6-1 with TRBJ1-1; tentatively, D is TRBD1 (5 bases). This CDR3 is built from 13 residues. Trimming stripped 4 bases from V and 0 bases from J, with 6 bases between. The germline V gene has CDR1 MNHNS and CDR2 SASEGT.

The chain links TRBV21-1 to TRBJ2-5; TRBD2 is taken as the D call from the table, unchecked against the DNA. TRBV21-1 is a pseudogene segment. This CDR3 region has 16 residues. The chain's CDR3 is CASSKGKAGLGETQYF. In nucleotides, the CDR3 is TGTGCCAGCAGCAAAGGGAAAGCGGGTCTTGGGGAGACCCAGTACTTC.